This T cell receptor beta chain appears in the sequencing data of a study of blood T cell repertoires in COVID-19. The wider study: Acute and convalescent COVID-19 specimens originated in the United States, Italy and Spain. The cDNA or gDNA used as material had been derived from T cells, B-cell-depleted T cells, or PBMCs.

Using immunoSEQ multiplex PCR, the repertoire was profiled, and TCRdb retains in-frame clones only, with some absent. The top ten hold approximately 12% of the sample, which has 150,000 to 200,000 clones, around 81% seen once. The specimen sequenced was peripheral blood. The sequence derives from a woman of 80 years or more with COVID-19, enrolled during active disease.

CDR3 sequence (DNA): TGTGCCAGCAGTTCCCCCCAGGCGAACACTGAAGCTTTCTTT. This sequence encodes CASSSPQANTEAFF. V is TRBV6-5 and J is TRBJ1-1; no clear D gene. The CDR3 extends over 14 amino acids. V was cut by 4 bases and J by 1 base, with 10 bases left in between. Germline CDR1 is MNHEY and CDR2 is SVGAGI.